One sample yielded the 24 T cell receptor beta chains listed below, sequenced in a study of T cells in Graves' hyperthyroidism and ophthalmopathy. TCR beta CDR3 regions were amplified from RNA transcripts. Primed by the HTBI set, a first-round RT-PCR was run on the TCR CDR3. TCRdb reprocessed the multiplex PCR reads with MiXCR, giving one entry per CDR3 protein. The sample contains about 350,000 distinct CDR3 sequences, roughly 19% of which appear only once. Sequencing used blood. Receptor source: a woman aged 18-29 years with Graves' hyperthyroidism.

The chain couples TRBV3-1 to TRBJ1-2, with TRBD1 matching over 9 bases. V dropped 6 bases and J dropped 5; count of bases not matched to a gene: 7. The V gene's germline CDR1 is LGHDT and CDR2 YNNKEL (reference sequence). The CDR3 covers 14 residues. In DNA, the CDR3 is TGTGCCAGCAGAGACTTACAGGGGGCGTATGGCTACACCTTC. The encoded protein is CASRDLQGAYGYTF.

This clonotype has ten or more counts. V usage is TRBV12-3 or TRBV12-4 and J usage is TRBJ1-1; 8 nucleotides align to TRBD1. CDR3 length: 12 amino acids. V was pared by 5 bases and J by 6 bases, with 2 bases of the junction left unmatched. This chain's CDR3 is CASSPGGAEAFF. CDR3 nucleotides: TGTGCCAGCAGTCCAGGGGGCGCTGAAGCTTTCTTT.

This clonotype appeared many times. Here the CDR3 reads CASSPAPRSSYEQYF. CDR3 coding DNA: TGTGCCAGCAGCCCTGCCCCACGGTCCTCCTACGAGCAGTACTTC. This sequence joins TRBV7-8 and TRBJ2-7; D uncertain. Germline loops: CDR1 SGHVS, CDR2 FQNEAQ. This CDR3 region has 15 residues. Between the trimmed V and J ends, which lost 5 bases and 0 bases, there was a span of 14 bases.

This clonotype has a count of ten or more. The chain recombines TRBV24-1 with TRBJ2-2; D is perhaps TRBD2 (5 bases). The CDR3 is 16 residues long. The V end lost 6 bases, the J end lost 4 bases, and 17 bases lay between the germline ends. Germline V gene data show CDR1 as KGHDR and CDR2 as SFDVKD. CDR3 protein: CATSPRFSGLTGELFF. The CDR3 bases are TGTGCCACCAGTCCTAGGTTTTCTGGACTCACCGGGGAGCTGTTTTTT.

This clonotype was counted at least ten times. The chain joins TRBV12-3 or TRBV12-4 to TRBJ1-5; TRBD1 is a possible D gene (6 bases). The CDR3 covers 15 residues. The V and J ends lost 5 bases and 3 bases respectively, with 14 bases between them. The CDR3 nucleotides are TGTGCCAGCAGTCCAACAGGGAACCACAATCAGCCCCAGCATTTT. Protein product: CASSPTGNHNQPQHF.

This clonotype was seen many times. The chain employs TRBV2 and TRBJ1-5, with no clear D. Trimming stripped 4 bases from V and 7 bases from J, with 11 bases between. The germline CDR1 and CDR2 sequences are SNHLY and FYNNEI. The CDR3 has 13 amino acids. For the CDR3, the DNA is TGTGCCAGCAGTGGAAGTGATGAGCAGCCCCAGCATTTT. Encoded protein: CASSGSDEQPQHF. Using reference TRBV2 and TRBJ1-5 for the parts outside the CDR3, the full variable domain is EPEVTQTPSHQVTQMGQEVILRCVPISNHLYFYWYRQILGQKVEFLVSFYNNEISEKSEIFDDQFSVERPDGSNFTLKIRSTKLEDSAMYFCASSGSDEQPQHFGDGTRLSIL.

The chain links TRBV6-5 to TRBJ1-2; 8 nucleotides align to TRBD1. Germline values: CDR1 MNHEY, CDR2 SVGAGI. The CDR3 consists of 15 residues. V lost 0 bases and J lost 9; bases outside the gene matches: 9. Written as DNA, the CDR3 is TGTGCCAGCAGTTACTCGGGACAGGTGATGTATAGCTACACCTTC. It encodes CASSYSGQVMYSYTF.

This clonotype was recorded many times. The rearrangement uses TRBV6-1 and TRBJ1-2; 9 bases map to TRBD1. The trim removed 5 bases at V and 6 bases at J, leaving 7 bases unmatched. CDR1 MNHNS and CDR2 SASEGT come from the germline V gene. The length of the CDR3 is 14 residues. Written as DNA, the CDR3 is TGTGCCAGCAGTCGAATTGGACAGGGGAATGGCTACACCTTC. Protein sequence: CASSRIGQGNGYTF.

This clonotype was seen at least ten times. The chain is built from TRBV20-1 and TRBJ2-4; the match to TRBD1 covers 7 bases. Germline V gives CDR1 DFQATT, CDR2 SNEGSKA (reference sequence). CDR3 length equals 15 residues. V was clipped by 0 bases and J by 6 bases; unmatched bases: 8. In DNA, the CDR3 is TGCAGTGCTAGAGATTGGACAGGAAAGGCAAACATTCAGTACTTC. Amino acid sequence: CSARDWTGKANIQYF.

V gene TRBV27 combines with J gene TRBJ1-1; TRBD1 matches 7 bases. V was clipped by 6 bases and J by 4 bases; unmatched bases: 8. The length of the CDR3 is 14 residues. Germline V gene lookup returns CDR1 MNHEY and CDR2 SMNVEV (reference sequence). The CDR3 DNA is TGTGCCAGCAGGCCCGTAACAGGGGTCACTGAAGCTTTCTTT. Its translation is CASRPVTGVTEAFF.

This clonotype has a count of ten or more. V and J are TRBV4-1 and TRBJ1-2; D remains ambiguous. This CDR3 has 16 residues. With 0 bases removed from V and 8 bases from J, the gap between germline ends came to 19 bases. Germline CDR1 reads MGHRA; CDR2 reads YSYEKL. The CDR3 sequence is CASSQEYLGRARGYTF. CDR3 bases: TGCGCCAGCAGCCAAGAATATTTAGGGAGGGCCCGCGGCTACACCTTC.

At least ten counts were recorded for this clonotype. The chain uses TRBV12-3 or TRBV12-4 and TRBJ1-2, with 8 bases matching TRBD1. With V trimmed by 6 bases and J by 5 bases, 8 bases remained unmatched. The CDR3 length is 14 residues. CDR3 sequence reads: CASRKTGERYGYTF. In DNA form, the CDR3 reads TGTGCCAGCAGGAAGACAGGGGAGCGGTATGGCTACACCTTC.

The chain has TRBV18 and TRBJ2-5; D possibly uses TRBD1 or TRBD2 (6 bases each). Germline V gene data show CDR1 as KGHSH and CDR2 as LQKENI. This CDR3 contains 17 residues. Trimming took off 1 base at V and 0 bases at J, with 15 bases between the two ends. The DNA for the CDR3 is TGTGCCAGCTCACCACGATGGGGGGCCCTATACCAAGAGACCCAGTACTTC. Protein sequence: CASSPRWGALYQETQYF.

Many counts were recorded for this clonotype. The chain uses TRBV4-1 and TRBJ1-1; D not certain. The CDR3 runs to 13 residues. Germline V gene sequence: CDR1 MGHRA, CDR2 YSYEKL. Trimming cost V 2 bases and J 7 bases, with 11 bases left between them. The CDR3 region has the DNA TGCGCCAGCAGCCAAATTGATAGCGGTGAAGCTTTCTTT. Protein product: CASSQIDSGEAFF.

The chain has TRBV5-1 and TRBJ1-2; perhaps TRBD1 as D (5 bases). The germline V and J ends were trimmed by 1 base and 8 bases, with 12 bases remaining between them. CDR1 is SGHRS and CDR2 is YFSETQ in the germline V gene. This CDR3 is built from 13 residues. Written as DNA, the CDR3 is TGCGCCAGCAGCTTGATCGGGGCTTACGGCTACACCTTC. Translated: CASSLIGAYGYTF.

This chain joins TRBV7-8 and TRBJ2-5; TRBD2 agrees at 12 bases. Germline CDR1 and CDR2: SGHVS and FQNEAQ. The CDR3 contains 16 residues. J lost 9 bases, V lost 3 bases, and 11 bases had no gene match. Written as DNA, the CDR3 is TGTGCCAGCAGCTTCGGACTAGCGGGGTCCTCAGGGGCCCAGTACTTC. This codes for CASSFGLAGSSGAQYF.

This clonotype was seen at least ten times. The chain recombines TRBV6-2 or TRBV6-3 with TRBJ1-5; the D gene is possibly TRBD1 (6 bases). V gave up 2 bases and J gave up 4 bases, with 12 bases separating them. Germline lookup yields CDR1 MNHEY and CDR2 SVGEGT. The CDR3 length is 15 residues. DNA of the CDR3: TGTGCCAGCAGTTACGGGGGGGGCTTTAATCAGCCCCAGCATTTT. This encodes CASSYGGGFNQPQHF.

Note on this clonotype: One junction end does not reproduce the germline sequence, and a read error may be involved. The chain joins TRBV19 to TRBJ1-2; D is perhaps TRBD1 (5 bases). Looked up from germline, CDR1 is LNHDA and CDR2 is SQIVND (reference sequence). The CDR3 runs 14 residues. CDR3 sequence reads: CASSMEGTNYGDTF. The CDR3 bases are TGTGCCAGTAGCATGGAGGGGACTAACTATGGCGACACCTTC. The whole variable domain, filled in from reference TRBV19 and TRBJ1-2, reads DGGITQSPKYLFRKEGQNVTLSCEQNLNHDAMYWYRQDPGQGLRLIYYSQIVNDFQKGDIAEGYSVSREKKESFPLTVTSAQKNPTAFYLCASSMEGTNYGDTFGSGTRLTVV.

The sample holds many counts of this clonotype. This chain connects TRBV2 to TRBJ1-1; TRBD1 matches 9 bases. The germline V gene encodes CDR1 SNHLY and CDR2 FYNNEI. The trim removed 6 bases at V and 0 bases at J, leaving 2 bases unmatched. The CDR3 spans 14 residues. The CDR3 region is CASRYRGLNTEAFF. DNA of the CDR3: TGTGCCAGCAGATACAGGGGGCTGAACACTGAAGCTTTCTTT. Filled out from reference TRBV2 and TRBJ1-1, the complete variable domain reads EPEVTQTPSHQVTQMGQEVILRCVPISNHLYFYWYRQILGQKVEFLVSFYNNEISEKSEIFDDQFSVERPDGSNFTLKIRSTKLEDSAMYFCASRYRGLNTEAFFGQGTRLTVV.

This clonotype was seen just once. Just one base apart from a much larger clone, this may be a read error. The chain has TRBV4-1 and TRBJ2-5; TRBD2 matches 13 bases. The CDR3 sequence is 19 residues long. Germline CDR1 MGHRA, CDR2 YSYEKL. CDR3 loop: CASSRGLAGAAVYQESQYF. In DNA, the CDR3 is TGCGCCAGCAGCCGAGGACTAGCGGGGGCCGCCGTTTACCAAGAGAGCCAGTACTTC.

This clonotype was seen many times. The rearrangement uses TRBV30 and TRBJ1-1; D gene unclear. The CDR3 has 17 residues. Per the germline V gene, CDR1 is GTSNPN and CDR2 is SVGIG (reference sequence). Trimming took 1 base from V and 0 from J, leaving 18 bases between them. The CDR3 DNA follows: TGTGCCTGGAGTGGGCGAGGGCGGGGAGTTATGAACACTGAAGCTTTCTTT. As protein: CAWSGRGRGVMNTEAFF.

The chain has TRBV28 and TRBJ1-2; D gene uncertain. The CDR3 is 11 residues long. Germline CDR1 reads MDHEN; CDR2 reads SYDVKM. V was cut by 3 bases and J by 8 bases, with 7 bases left in between. The CDR3 DNA follows: TGTGCCAGCAGTTTCATGGGCGGCTACACCTTC. Residues: CASSFMGGYTF.

This clonotype was observed at least ten times. J is TRBJ1-2 and V is TRBV10-3; D not certain. This CDR3 spans 13 amino acids. Trimming removed 7 bases at V and 6 bases at J, with 15 bases between. Germline values: CDR1 ENHRY, CDR2 SYGVKD. CDR3 nucleotides: TGTGCCATCAATAAAGCAATTCGGGATGGCTACACCTTC. Amino acids: CAINKAIRDGYTF.

This clonotype was counted at least ten times. One end of the junction varies from germline; a read error may be responsible. The chain combines TRBV28 with TRBJ1-1; 8 positions agree with TRBD1. In germline, CDR1 is MDHEN, CDR2 SYDVKM. The CDR3 runs 15 residues. This chain's CDR3 is CASSLQGAGNPEAFF. CDR3 coding DNA: TGTGCCAGCAGTTTGCAGGGGGCAGGGAACCCTGAAGCTTTCTTT.